The 29 T cell receptor beta chains given below trace back to one sample, sequenced in a study of metastatic and nonmetastatic thyroid tumors. No treatment of any kind had been given to any patient before thyroid surgery. TCRdb called clones again from the PCR reads with MiXCR. In the table there are 20,000 to 25,000 clones, 20% of which are singletons. Sequenced material: blood. These receptors were obtained from a female donor with papillary thyroid cancer or a benign thyroid nodule (not recorded which). Some clones in this sample may be carry-over from other donors' samples.

This clone was counted at least ten times. Other DNA sequences in this sample translate to the same CDR3. This chain connects TRBV7-9 to TRBJ2-7, with 7 bases aligning to TRBD1. The CDR3 extends over 15 amino acids. Germline assignment: CDR1 SEHNR and CDR2 FQNEAQ (reference sequence). J gave up 1 base and V 2 bases, and 5 bases lay outside the gene matches. The CDR3 protein is CASSLTGEFSYEQYF. CDR3 sequence (DNA): TGTGCCAGCAGCTTAACAGGGGAGTTTTCCTACGAGCAGTACTTC. The variable domain in full, completed from reference TRBV7-9 and TRBJ2-7, reads DTGVSQNPRHKITKRGQNVTFRCDPISEHNRLYWYRQTLGQGPEFLTYFQNEAQLEKSRLLSDRFSAERPKGSFSTLEIQRTEQGDSAMYLCASSLTGEFSYEQYFGPGTRLTVT.

This clone was counted a few times. The junction departs from germline at one end; a sequencing error may be responsible. V gene TRBV28 combines with J gene TRBJ1-6, with 7 nucleotides matching TRBD1. The CDR3 is 17 amino acids. Germline V gene lookup returns CDR1 MDHEN and CDR2 SYDVKM. CDR3 sequence (DNA): TGCGCCAGCAGCACAGGGGACAAAGGATCCTATAATTCACCCCTCCACTTT. As protein: CASSTGDKGSYNSPLHF.

This clone has at least ten counts. The V and J genes are TRBV2 and TRBJ2-3, with D possibly matching TRBD2 (6 bases). Per germline, CDR1 SNHLY and CDR2 FYNNEI. V gave up 6 bases and J gave up 5 bases, with 12 bases separating them. The CDR3 length is 13 residues. CDR3 sequence reads: CASRRDLGDTQYF. The CDR3 nucleotides are TGTGCCAGCAGGAGGGACTTAGGAGATACGCAGTATTTT.

This clone has ten or more counts. The gene calls are TRBV18 and TRBJ1-3; D ambiguous. Trimming pared 2 bases from V and 0 bases from J, leaving 5 bases between. The CDR3 length is 14 residues. Germline V gives CDR1 KGHSH, CDR2 LQKENI. CDR3 nucleotides: TGTGCCAGCTCACCAGATAACTCTGGAAACACCATATATTTT. Translated: CASSPDNSGNTIYF.

In its sample, this clone was seen many times. The chain recombines TRBV13 with TRBJ2-3; 12 bases are a match to TRBD2. Germline V lookup: CDR1 PRHDT, CDR2 FYEKMQ (reference sequence). After removal of 4 bases from V and 8 bases from J, the junction contained 10 bases not matched to a gene. This CDR3 region has 16 residues. The CDR3 sequence is CASSSRTSGKGRTQYF. In nucleotides, the CDR3 is TGTGCCAGCAGCTCGCGGACTAGCGGGAAAGGGCGTACGCAGTATTTT.

This clone showed up many times. The V and J genes are TRBV20-1 and TRBJ2-2, with 13 bases identical to TRBD2. The CDR3 consists of 15 residues. Trimming took 6 bases from V and 8 from J; bases not matched to a gene: 9. Germline V gene lookup returns CDR1 DFQATT and CDR2 SNEGSKA (reference sequence). The DNA for the CDR3 is TGCAGTGCGCACCAAGGACTAGCGGGGGCTGGGGAGCTGTTTTTT. This encodes CSAHQGLAGAGELFF.

In the case of this clone: This clone may be a read error of a much larger clone one base away. The rearrangement links TRBV5-4 to TRBJ2-5; D possibly corresponds to TRBD1 (7 bases). In germline, CDR1 is SGHNT, CDR2 YYREEE (reference sequence). The CDR3 runs to 15 residues. The chain's CDR3 is CASRRDRGGQETKYF. The CDR3 bases are TGTGCCAGCAGGCGGGACAGAGGGGGCCAAGAGACCAAGTACTTC.

V usage is TRBV9 and J usage is TRBJ1-1; D is perhaps TRBD1 (6 bases). The length of the CDR3 is 16 residues. V was clipped by 4 bases and J by 4 bases, with 20 bases between them. CDR1 SGDLS and CDR2 YYNGEE come from the germline V gene. This chain's CDR3 is CASSPQSGVEGTEAFF. CDR3 sequence (DNA): TGTGCCAGCAGCCCACAATCAGGGGTGGAGGGCACTGAAGCTTTCTTT. The complete variable domain, with remaining parts taken from reference TRBV9 and TRBJ1-1, reads DSGVTQTPKHLITATGQRVTLRCSPRSGDLSVYWYQQSLDQGLQFLIQYYNGEERAKGNILERFSAQQFPDLHSELNLSSLELGDSALYFCASSPQSGVEGTEAFFGQGTRLTVV.

This rearrangement joins TRBV18 to TRBJ2-6; D not resolved. V was cut by 6 bases and J by 4 bases, with 13 bases left in between. Germline V gives CDR1 KGHSH, CDR2 LQKENI. The CDR3 contains 15 residues. CDR3 residues: CASSPVLSGANVLTF. The CDR3 DNA reads as TGTGCCAGCTCCCCAGTTCTCTCGGGGGCCAACGTCCTGACTTTC.

This clone occurred many times. The sample carries other DNA sequences with the same CDR3. The CDR3 DNA reads as TGCGCCAGCAGTCCCACGGACACCGGAGGGAACACTGAAGCTTTCTTT. Translated: CASSPTDTGGNTEAFF. The rearrangement links TRBV5-1 to TRBJ1-1; D possibly corresponds to TRBD1 (5 bases). This CDR3 contains 16 residues. V gave up 5 bases and J gave up 1 base, with 18 bases separating them. The germline V gene has CDR1 SGHRS and CDR2 YFSETQ.

This clone turned up a few times. V gene TRBV28 combines with J gene TRBJ2-7; 8 bases map to TRBD2. The CDR3 consists of 16 residues. Trimming cost V 8 bases and J 5 bases; bases outside gene matches: 17. CDR1 MDHEN and CDR2 SYDVKM come from the germline V gene. CDR3 protein: CASRRIPGLDVDEQYF. The CDR3 DNA sequence: TGTGCCAGCCGCCGTATTCCGGGACTAGACGTAGACGAGCAGTACTTC.

The V call is TRBV11-3, the J call TRBJ1-3; TRBD1 might be the D (6 bases). The germline V gene has CDR1 SGHNT and CDR2 YENEEA. The ends were cut back, 5 bases at V and 4 bases at J, with 9 bases in the middle. This CDR3 spans 13 amino acids. CDR3 coding DNA: TGTGCCAGCAGCCTCGGGACAGGAAACACCATATATTTT. Its translation is CASSLGTGNTIYF.

In its sample, this clone was seen many times. This chain uses TRBV12-3 or TRBV12-4 with TRBJ2-6; D gene unclear. The CDR3 is 16 amino acids. V lost 4 bases and J 0 bases, leaving 10 bases between the germline ends. The CDR3, as DNA: TGTGCCAGCAGTTCGCCCGACCTCTCTGGGGCCAACGTCCTGACTTTC. Translated, it gives CASSSPDLSGANVLTF.

This clone was found many times. V is TRBV20-1 and J is TRBJ1-1; D is unclear. Deletions cut 1 base from V and 4 bases from J, with 7 bases between. The CDR3 length is 12 residues. Germline V gene lookup returns CDR1 DFQATT and CDR2 SNEGSKA (reference sequence). The CDR3 region is CSARVGRTEAFF. The CDR3, as DNA: TGCAGTGCTAGAGTTGGCCGCACTGAAGCTTTCTTT.

This clone has at least ten counts. The CDR3 loop is CAISESGTARQETQYF. CDR3 DNA sequence: TGTGCCATCAGTGAGTCCGGGACAGCGCGTCAAGAGACCCAGTACTTC. The chain couples TRBV10-3 to TRBJ2-5; 7 bases are a match to TRBD1. Germline V gives CDR1 ENHRY, CDR2 SYGVKD. The CDR3 runs 16 residues. The V segment lost 0 bases and the J segment 2 bases; nucleotides outside the gene matches: 6.

The rearrangement uses TRBV20-1 and TRBJ2-3, with TRBD2 matching 10 bases. V lost 5 bases and J lost 3; bases outside the gene matches: 5. The germline gives CDR1 DFQATT, CDR2 SNEGSKA (reference sequence). This CDR3 region has 14 residues. The CDR3 nucleotides are TGCAGTGCTCCCGGGACTAGCGTTACAGATACGCAGTATTTT. It yields the protein CSAPGTSVTDTQYF.

A single count supports this clone. This chain joins TRBV11-2 and TRBJ2-5, with D perhaps TRBD2 (6 bases). The germline CDR1 and CDR2 sequences are SGHAT and FQNNGV. The length of the CDR3 is 14 residues. V was clipped by 4 bases and J by 5 bases, with 14 bases between them. In DNA form, the CDR3 reads TGTGCCAGCAGCTCCACGGGGGTCCGGGAGACCCAGTACTTC. Protein sequence: CASSSTGVRETQYF.

This clone is labeled as medium-sized. The CDR3 loop reads CASSPAGGPYEQYF. The DNA for the CDR3 is TGTGCCAGCAGTCCAGCGGGGGGCCCCTACGAGCAGTACTTC. The chain uses TRBV12-3 or TRBV12-4 and TRBJ2-7; 9 bases fit TRBD2. The trim removed 5 bases at V and 2 bases at J, leaving 4 bases unmatched. There are 14 residues in the CDR3.

This clone was detected many times. This rearrangement joins TRBV28 to TRBJ1-2, with D possibly TRBD1 on 6 matching bases. Germline CDR1 MDHEN, CDR2 SYDVKM. CDR3 size: 13 residues. The CDR3 sequence is CAASKTGNYGYTF. In DNA, the CDR3 is TGTGCGGCGTCTAAAACAGGGAACTATGGCTACACCTTC.

This clone was recorded once. This chain connects TRBV20-1 to TRBJ1-2; a weak D match, TRBD1 (6 bases). The CDR3 has 13 residues. CDR1 DFQATT and CDR2 SNEGSKA come from the germline V gene (reference sequence). The germline V and J ends were trimmed by 3 bases and 2 bases, with 10 bases remaining between them. CDR3 bases: TGCAGTGCTAGTGACAGGACCAACTATGGCTACACCTTC. Its protein is CSASDRTNYGYTF.

This clone was picked up many times. The CDR3 DNA reads TGTGCAAACCTCATCGAAGGGAGGGAGCCCACTGAAGCTTTCTTT. Protein: CANLIEGREPTEAFF. The chain combines TRBV7-9 with TRBJ1-1; D unclear. The CDR3 sequence is 15 residues long. The V gene's germline CDR1 is SEHNR and CDR2 FQNEAQ (reference sequence). The variable domain in full, completed from reference TRBV7-9 and TRBJ1-1, reads DTGVSQNPRHKITKRGQNVTFRCDPISEHNRLYWYRQTLGQGPEFLTYFQNEAQLEKSRLLSDRFSAERPKGSFSTLEIQRTEQGDSAMYLCANLIEGREPTEAFFGQGTRLTVV.

The sample holds many counts of this clone. The conserved final phenylalanine or tryptophan is absent from the CDR3, which likely points to a read error. The chain has TRBV6-2 or TRBV6-3 and TRBJ2-5; TRBD1 aligns across 8 bases. Unmatched junction bases numbered 15, after V lost 4 bases and J lost 5 bases. The CDR3 length is 17 residues. CDR1 is MNHEY and CDR2 is SVGEGT in the germline V gene. The CDR3 DNA reads TGTGCCAGCAGTTGGACAGGGTTTGGTTTGGTACGGGAGACCCAGTACCTC. Its translation is CASSWTGFGLVRETQYL.

The chain couples TRBV20-1 to TRBJ2-7; unclear D gene. From germline, CDR1 is DFQATT and CDR2 SNEGSKA (reference sequence). V lost 3 bases and J lost 5, with 20 bases in between. CDR3 size: 15 residues. CDR3 region: CSARHLDGAPNEQYF. CDR3 DNA: TGCAGTGCTAGGCATCTGGACGGAGCTCCTAACGAGCAGTACTTC.

The chain combines TRBV27 with TRBJ2-7, with D hard to call. Trimming stripped 6 bases from V and 3 bases from J, with 12 bases between. CDR1 is MNHEY and CDR2 is SMNVEV in the germline V gene (reference sequence). The CDR3 sequence is 13 residues long. The CDR3 DNA reads as TGTGCCAGCAGCTCGAGGTCAAGCTACGAGCAGTACTTC. Protein sequence: CASSSRSSYEQYF.

The chain carries TRBV11-3 and TRBJ2-7; D not resolved. CDR3 length: 13 amino acids. Germline CDR1 SGHNT, CDR2 YENEEA. Deletions cut 0 bases from V and 5 bases from J, with 8 bases between. CDR3 bases: TGTGCCAGCAGCTTAGAAAGTTGGGACGAGCAGTACTTC. Translating gives CASSLESWDEQYF.

In its sample, this clone was seen many times. This chain uses TRBV10-1 with TRBJ2-2; 10 bases map to TRBD1. CDR3 size: 14 residues. Unmatched junction bases numbered 8, after V lost 10 bases and J lost 6 bases. Germline lookup yields CDR1 WNHNN and CDR2 SYGVQD (reference sequence). The CDR3 bases are TGCGCCAAAAACCCCGGGACAGGGGCCGGGGAGCTGTTTTTT. This encodes CAKNPGTGAGELFF.

The chain recombines TRBV20-1 with TRBJ1-2, with D possibly matching TRBD1 (6 bases). V was cut by 2 bases and J by 6 bases, with 10 bases left in between. CDR3 length equals 12 residues. Germline CDR1 and CDR2: DFQATT and SNEGSKA (reference sequence). The CDR3 loop is CSARRRGDGYTF. CDR3 bases: TGCAGTGCTAGACGGAGGGGGGATGGCTACACCTTC.

This clone was seen repeatedly, ten times or more. J is TRBJ1-3 and V is TRBV20-1; D gene ambiguous. Trimming cost V 1 base and J 4 bases, with 8 bases left between them. The CDR3 consists of 13 residues. The germline V gene encodes CDR1 DFQATT and CDR2 SNEGSKA (reference sequence). CDR3 in amino acids: CSARGQFGNTIYF. The DNA for the CDR3 is TGCAGTGCTAGAGGGCAGTTCGGAAACACCATATATTTT.

Sample share makes this clone medium-sized. The chain recombines TRBV12-3 or TRBV12-4 with TRBJ1-2, with 9 bases identical to TRBD1. CDR3 length: 13 amino acids. The V gene end was trimmed by 4 bases and the J gene end by 4 bases; junction bases not matched to a gene: 1. The DNA for the CDR3 is TGTGCCAGCAGTTCACAGGGGGCCTATGGCTACACCTTC. Protein sequence: CASSSQGAYGYTF.